The 23 T cell receptor beta chains below come from one sample, sequenced in a study of cytomegalovirus exposure and HLA in healthy donors. The primer mix had 60 Vbeta and 13 Jbeta primers. Libraries were prepared by immunoSEQ multiplex PCR; TCRdb keeps only in-frame clonotypes and omits some of them. The sample holds about 82,000 clones, around 85% seen once. Input material: PBMCs. Source of these receptors: a human donor in good health.

The rearrangement links TRBV5-1 to TRBJ1-2, with a tentative D call TRBD1 (5 bases). Germline V gene lookup returns CDR1 SGHRS and CDR2 YFSETQ. V shed 4 bases and J shed 4 bases, with 14 bases lying between them. The CDR3 spans 14 residues. CDR3 in DNA: TGCGCCAGCAGCCGCGCGGGGGACGCCTATGGCTACACCTTC. It specifies CASSRAGDAYGYTF. Variable domain in full (rest from reference TRBV5-1 and TRBJ1-2): KAGVTQTPRYLIKTRGQQVTLSCSPISGHRSVSWYQQTPGQGLQFLFEYFSETQRNKGNFPGRFSGRQFSNSRSEMNVSTLELGDSALYLCASSRAGDAYGYTFGSGTRLTVV.

The chain employs TRBV27 and TRBJ2-5; D may be TRBD2 (7 bases). The V gene's germline CDR1 is MNHEY and CDR2 SMNVEV (reference sequence). V was cut by 3 bases and J by 8 bases, with 16 bases left in between. The CDR3 has 14 amino acids. CDR3 in amino acids: CASSFGGAGKTQYF. CDR3 nucleotides: TGTGCCAGCAGTTTTGGGGGGGCGGGAAAAACCCAGTACTTC.

V usage is TRBV5-1 and J usage is TRBJ2-1, with 10 bases fitting TRBD2. There are 17 residues in the CDR3. CDR1 SGHRS and CDR2 YFSETQ come from the germline V gene. The junction had 11 bases not matched to a gene; V was cut back by 4 bases and J by 4 bases. CDR3 loop: CASSKSGGARSYNEQFF. The CDR3 nucleotides read TGCGCCAGCAGCAAAAGCGGGGGGGCCCGATCTTACAATGAGCAGTTCTTC. Variable domain in full (rest from reference TRBV5-1 and TRBJ2-1): KAGVTQTPRYLIKTRGQQVTLSCSPISGHRSVSWYQQTPGQGLQFLFEYFSETQRNKGNFPGRFSGRQFSNSRSEMNVSTLELGDSALYLCASSKSGGARSYNEQFFGPGTRLTVL.

The gene calls are TRBV7-2 and TRBJ2-5; maybe TRBD2 (6 bases). V shed 5 bases and J shed 5 bases, with 15 bases lying between them. CDR1 SGHTA and CDR2 FQGNSA come from the germline V gene. The CDR3 is made up of 14 amino acids. CDR3 sequence reads: CASSVGMAGETQYF. For the CDR3, the DNA is TGTGCCAGCAGCGTAGGGATGGCGGGGGAGACCCAGTACTTC. The variable domain in full, with the rest retrieved from reference TRBV7-2 and TRBJ2-5, is GAGVSQSPSNKVTEKGKDVELRCDPISGHTALYWYRQSLGQGLEFLIYFQGNSAPDKSGLPSDRFSAERTGGSVSTLTIQRTQQEDSAVYLCASSVGMAGETQYFGPGTRLLVL.

The rearrangement joins TRBV5-8 to TRBJ2-7, with 8 bases matching TRBD1. After removal of 6 bases from V and 0 bases from J, the junction contained 11 bases not matched to a gene. The CDR3 is made up of 16 amino acids. CDR1 is SGHTS and CDR2 is YDEGEE in the germline V gene. CDR3 coding DNA: TGTGCCAGCACGCTCTTGTGGGACAGGCCCTCCTACGAGCAGTACTTC. Its protein is CASTLLWDRPSYEQYF.

The genes are TRBV9 and TRBJ2-2; D possibly corresponds to TRBD2 (6 bases). V was trimmed by 1 base and J by 1 base, leaving 11 bases between them. Germline lookup yields CDR1 SGDLS and CDR2 YYNGEE. CDR3 length equals 16 residues. The CDR3 loop reads CASSVHIGGNTGELFF. CDR3 coding DNA: TGTGCCAGCAGCGTACACATCGGGGGGAACACCGGGGAGCTGTTTTTT.

This clone was seen more than once but under ten times. The chain employs TRBV23-1 and TRBJ1-6; D remains unclear. TRBV23-1 is reported as an ORF; its role is uncertain. V gave up 0 bases and J gave up 5 bases, with 8 bases separating them. CDR3 size: 15 residues. As DNA, the CDR3 is TGCGCCAGCAGTCAATCGCGGGCTAATAATTCACCCCTCCACTTT. This encodes CASSQSRANNSPLHF.

This chain links TRBV2 with TRBJ2-3; D is undetermined. The germline V gene encodes CDR1 SNHLY and CDR2 FYNNEI. CDR3 length: 11 amino acids. The V end was cut by 6 bases, the J end by 5 bases, with 6 bases between. CDR3 in DNA: TGTGCCAGCAGGTACGGAGATACGCAGTATTTT. Amino acid sequence: CASRYGDTQYF.

The V gene is TRBV7-2, the J gene TRBJ2-1; 11 nucleotides align to TRBD2. Germline CDR1 is SGHTA and CDR2 is FQGNSA. Trimming cost V 1 base and J 7 bases; bases outside gene matches: 6. The CDR3 contains 16 residues. The DNA for the CDR3 is TGTGCCAGCAGCTTAGTAGCGGGGGGGCTGAGAAATGAGCAGTTCTTC. This translates into CASSLVAGGLRNEQFF.

J is TRBJ2-3 and V is TRBV5-4; maybe TRBD1 (6 bases). V was pared by 0 bases and J by 0 bases, with 14 bases between. CDR1 and CDR2 (germline): SGHNT, YYREEE (reference sequence). The CDR3 is 17 residues long. The CDR3 protein is CASSLVFGTQSTDTQYF. CDR3 nucleotides: TGTGCCAGCAGCTTGGTATTTGGGACACAAAGCACAGATACGCAGTATTTT.

This rearrangement joins TRBV18 to TRBJ1-5; tentatively, D is TRBD1 (5 bases). The CDR3 has 13 residues. Germline V gene lookup returns CDR1 KGHSH and CDR2 LQKENI. V lost 5 bases and J 6 bases, leaving 11 bases between the germline ends. DNA for the CDR3: TGTGCCAGCTCAAGGACATCGGGTCAGCCCCAGCATTTT. Protein product: CASSRTSGQPQHF.

The chain links TRBV9 to TRBJ1-5; 8 positions agree with TRBD1. The CDR3 has 14 amino acids. The V gene's germline CDR1 is SGDLS and CDR2 YYNGEE. The V and J ends lost 4 bases and 6 bases, in that order; junction bases with no gene match: 6. This chain's CDR3 is CASSPTGVGQPQHF. DNA of the CDR3: TGTGCCAGCAGCCCGACAGGGGTGGGTCAGCCCCAGCATTTT.

This chain joins TRBV11-2 and TRBJ1-4, with D perhaps matching TRBD1 (6 bases). V was shortened by 6 bases and J by 7 bases, with 15 bases between the two germline ends. CDR3 length: 14 amino acids. The germline V gene encodes CDR1 SGHAT and CDR2 FQNNGV. The CDR3 DNA is TGTGCCAGCAGTCACCAGGGGTTCGGTGAAAAACTGTTTTTT. Amino acid sequence: CASSHQGFGEKLFF.

The chain recombines TRBV5-1 with TRBJ1-2, with 9 bases identical to TRBD1. Germline lookup yields CDR1 SGHRS and CDR2 YFSETQ. The length of the CDR3 is 13 residues. Losses at the gene ends were 9 bases for V and 0 bases for J; bases not matched to a gene: 3. Here the CDR3 reads CATGTGTNYGYTF. Here the CDR3 DNA reads TGCGCCACAGGGACAGGGACTAACTATGGCTACACCTTC.

The chain joins TRBV5-1 to TRBJ2-7; no reliable D call. Germline CDR1 and CDR2: SGHRS and YFSETQ. CDR3 length equals 13 residues. Trimming removed 4 bases at V and 5 bases at J, with 13 bases between. In DNA, the CDR3 is TGCGCCAGCAGCGTCGGAACAGCCGACGAGCAGTACTTC. Translation gives CASSVGTADEQYF.

The chain is built from TRBV5-4 and TRBJ1-1; 7 nucleotides match TRBD1. V dropped 5 bases and J dropped 8; count of bases not matched to a gene: 9. Germline lookup yields CDR1 SGHNT and CDR2 YYREEE (reference sequence). The CDR3 extends over 13 amino acids. DNA of the CDR3: TGTGCCAGCAGTGTGGCGGGGGGACAGGAAGCTTTCTTT. Amino acid sequence: CASSVAGGQEAFF. Using reference TRBV5-4 and TRBJ1-1 for the parts outside the CDR3, the full variable domain is ETGVTQSPTHLIKTRGQQVTLRCSSQSGHNTVSWYQQALGQGPQFIFQYYREEENGRGNFPPRFSGLQFPNYSSELNVNALELDDSALYLCASSVAGGQEAFFGQGTRLTVV.

The rearrangement links TRBV5-4 to TRBJ1-2; no clear D gene. In germline, CDR1 is SGHNT, CDR2 YYREEE (reference sequence). The CDR3 sequence is 15 residues long. Trimming cost V 6 bases and J 7 bases, with 22 bases left between them. The CDR3 DNA sequence: TGTGCCAGCACTCCGGGCCTGTCAGCCGAGGGTGGCTACACCTTC. This translates into CASTPGLSAEGGYTF.

The rearrangement links TRBV30 to TRBJ2-1, with D perhaps matching TRBD2 (5 bases). This CDR3 region has 12 residues. V lost 2 bases and J lost 6, with 8 bases in between. In germline, CDR1 is GTSNPN, CDR2 SVGIG (reference sequence). In DNA, the CDR3 is TGTGCCTGGAGTACGACTACCAATGAGCAGTTCTTC. This translates into CAWSTTTNEQFF.

The chain recombines TRBV28 with TRBJ1-5, with D unresolved. Trimming left V 6 bases short and J 0 bases short, with 12 bases between. The CDR3 is made up of 15 amino acids. The V gene's germline CDR1 is MDHEN and CDR2 SYDVKM. CDR3 in amino acids: CASSSNPVSNQPQHF. The CDR3, as DNA: TGTGCCAGCAGCTCTAATCCGGTTAGCAATCAGCCCCAGCATTTT.

In DNA, the CDR3 is TGTGCCAGCAGCAGTTTGGGCGCAGGGAATTCACCCCTCCACTTT. This encodes CASSSLGAGNSPLHF. This rearrangement joins TRBV5-6 to TRBJ1-6, with TRBD1 as a possible D gene (5 bases). This CDR3 comprises 15 residues. Germline CDR1 and CDR2: SGHDT and YYEEEE. V was pared by 4 bases and J by 7 bases, with 15 bases between. The full variable domain, with the rest looked up from reference TRBV5-6 and TRBJ1-6, is DAGVTQSPTHLIKTRGQQVTLRCSPKSGHDTVSWYQQALGQGPQFIFQYYEEEERQRGNFPDRFSGHQFPNYSSELNVNALLLGDSALYLCASSSLGAGNSPLHFGNGTRLTVT.

As concerns this clone: It is likely a read error, because the conserved phenylalanine at the end of the CDR3 is missing. The DNA is omitted, as the CDR3 cannot be located on it reliably, and the CDR3 follows TCRdb's listing. The V call is TRBV29-1, the J call TRBJ2-3; TRBD2, the table's D call, lacks a check against the DNA. The germline V gene encodes CDR1 SQVTM and CDR2 ANQGSEA. The length of the CDR3 is 10 amino acids, counting both ends. The CDR3 reads CSVEILAGPS.

The chain employs TRBV13 and TRBJ2-7; D perhaps matches TRBD2 (6 bases). The J call may be incorrect, as the DNA end agrees better with TRBJ2-5. The V gene's germline CDR1 is PRHDT and CDR2 FYEKMQ (reference sequence). This CDR3 has 15 residues. The CDR3 sequence is CASSSQGGPQETQYF. The DNA of the CDR3 is TGTGCCAGCAGCTCCCAGGGAGGTCCTCAAGAGACCCAGTACTTC.

The chain is built from TRBV2 and TRBJ1-2, with 9 bases fitting TRBD1. Unmatched junction bases numbered 8, after V lost 4 bases and J lost 5 bases. The CDR3 loop spans 15 amino acids. Germline CDR1 SNHLY, CDR2 FYNNEI. CDR3 DNA: TGTGCCAGCAGTGGACCCGGGGACAGGGATTATGGCTACACCTTC. Its translation: CASSGPGDRDYGYTF.